Presented here are 14 T cell receptor beta chains from one specimen sequenced in a study of early T cells in non-severe SARS-CoV-2 infection (dated by TCRdb to the early 2020s). The library was made by 5' RACE. TCRdb names NextSeq 500 as the instrument used. TCRdb ran its own pipeline on the public reads, namely fastp trimming at Q25 and MiXCR clone calling, and kept in-frame beta chains. Duplicate CDR3 protein sequences are folded into a single record with the most common DNA and genes. Recorded for this sample are more than 85,000 distinct CDR3 sequences; over 15% of them occurred a single time. 1.3% of the sample is taken by the ten largest. The sample was whole blood. Every receptor here comes from an adult who was a healthcare worker with PCR-confirmed SARS-CoV-2 infection or an uninfected control (not recorded which).

This clonotype was counted once. The chain employs TRBV21-1 and TRBJ1-4; the tabulated D call, TRBD1, remains unverified against the DNA. TRBV21-1 represents a pseudogene. CDR3 length: 15 amino acids. Here the CDR3 reads CASSKETDINEKLFF. CDR3 nucleotide sequence: TGTGCCAGCAGCAAAGAGACAGATATTAATGAAAAACTGTTTTTT.

The J gene is TRBJ2-1, the V gene TRBV20-1; no clear D gene. The germline CDR1 and CDR2 sequences are DFQATT and SNEGSKA (reference sequence). V dropped 3 bases and J dropped 2 bases, with 8 bases sitting between them. The CDR3 sequence is 13 residues long. CDR3 DNA sequence: TGCAGTGCTAGTTTGGACCCCTACAATGAGCAGTTCTTC. This codes for CSASLDPYNEQFF.

The chain joins TRBV20-1 to TRBJ2-1; D might be TRBD2 (6 bases). Germline loops: CDR1 DFQATT, CDR2 SNEGSKA (reference sequence). V lost 1 base to trimming and J lost 5 bases, with 15 bases between them. This CDR3 is built from 15 residues. CDR3 sequence: CSARALGSGHNEQFF. The CDR3 DNA reads TGCAGTGCTAGAGCGCTGGGTAGCGGACACAATGAGCAGTTCTTC.

Ten or more counts support this clonotype. V usage is TRBV20-1 and J usage is TRBJ1-3; no clear D gene. The CDR3 totals 13 residues. V was clipped by 6 bases and J by 0 bases, with 9 bases between them. Germline V lookup: CDR1 DFQATT, CDR2 SNEGSKA (reference sequence). This CDR3 is CSAQAGSGNTIYF. The DNA of the CDR3 is TGCAGTGCCCAGGCCGGCTCTGGAAACACCATATATTTT.

Comments on this clonotype: It may be a read error: a sequence one base away is much more abundant. The V call is TRBV7-2, the J call TRBJ1-1; D unresolved. The CDR3 covers 13 residues. The V and J ends lost 5 bases and 4 bases respectively, with 11 bases between them. Germline CDR1 SGHTA, CDR2 FQGNSA. The CDR3 DNA sequence: TGTGCCAGCAGCAAACACGACGTCACTGAAGCTTTCTTT. It yields the protein CASSKHDVTEAFF.

The chain carries TRBV10-3 and TRBJ1-1; D is uncertain. Germline V lookup: CDR1 ENHRY, CDR2 SYGVKD. V was clipped by 10 bases and J by 2 bases, with 14 bases between them. The CDR3 consists of 13 residues. CDR3 in DNA: TGTGCCACCGGCGGTATAGGCAACACTGAAGCTTTCTTT. Translating gives CATGGIGNTEAFF.

This clonotype was seen ten or more times. This chain links TRBV28 with TRBJ2-3; a possible D gene is TRBD2 (5 bases). Germline-derived CDR1 and CDR2 are MDHEN and SYDVKM. V lost 5 bases and J lost 4, with 13 bases in between. CDR3 length: 14 residues. CDR3 loop: CASSDTISADTQYF. The CDR3 nucleotides are TGTGCCAGCAGTGACACCATTAGCGCAGATACGCAGTATTTT.

V usage is TRBV11-2 and J usage is TRBJ2-3, with 7 bases matching TRBD1. The CDR3 spans 15 residues. CDR1 and CDR2 from the germline V gene are SGHAT and FQNNGV. The trim removed 2 bases at V and 2 bases at J, leaving 4 bases unmatched. CDR3 in DNA: TGTGCCAGCAGCTTAAGCGACAGGGACACAGATACGCAGTATTTT. Translating gives CASSLSDRDTDTQYF.

This chain uses TRBV28 with TRBJ1-2, with 7 positions matching TRBD1. The germline CDR1 and CDR2 sequences are MDHEN and SYDVKM. The ends lost 10 bases at V and 4 bases at J; junction bases unmatched: 6. The CDR3 contains 12 residues. The CDR3 sequence: CATQGESYGYTF. CDR3 in DNA: TGTGCCACCCAGGGGGAAAGCTATGGCTACACCTTC.

The chain recombines TRBV29-1 with TRBJ2-3; 11 positions agree with TRBD2. Germline CDR1 and CDR2: SQVTM and ANQGSEA. Trimming took 6 bases from V and 2 from J; bases not matched to a gene: 13. CDR3 length: 17 amino acids. In nucleotides, the CDR3 is TGCAGCGTACTAAAACGACCTAGCGGGGGGTTCACAGATACGCAGTATTTT. Encoded protein: CSVLKRPSGGFTDTQYF.

In its sample, this clonotype was seen a few times. The V gene is TRBV24-1, the J gene TRBJ2-1, with 10 bases that match TRBD2. The CDR3 covers 14 residues. CDR1 and CDR2 from the germline V gene are KGHDR and SFDVKD. Trimming removed 7 bases from V and 8 bases from J; junction bases left unmatched: 7. The DNA for the CDR3 is TGTGCCACCAGCCCTAGCGGGAGTAGAGATGAGCAGTTCTTC. Translated: CATSPSGSRDEQFF.

This clonotype was recorded at least ten times. V and J are TRBV5-1 and TRBJ1-4, with 7 bases matching TRBD1. CDR3 size: 17 residues. J lost 6 bases, V lost 2 bases, and 13 bases had no gene match. CDR1 SGHRS and CDR2 YFSETQ come from the germline V gene. The CDR3 loop is CASSLRTGLEGDEKLFF. In nucleotides, the CDR3 is TGCGCCAGCAGCTTAAGGACAGGACTCGAGGGGGATGAAAAACTGTTTTTT. The full variable domain, rest sourced from reference TRBV5-1 and TRBJ1-4, is KAGVTQTPRYLIKTRGQQVTLSCSPISGHRSVSWYQQTPGQGLQFLFEYFSETQRNKGNFPGRFSGRQFSNSRSEMNVSTLELGDSALYLCASSLRTGLEGDEKLFFGSGTQLSVL.

This clonotype has only a few counts. The genes are TRBV28 and TRBJ2-5; a weak D match, TRBD2 (5 bases). Germline V gives CDR1 MDHEN, CDR2 SYDVKM. Trimming took 7 bases from V and 5 from J, leaving 23 bases between them. CDR3 size: 16 residues. CDR3 loop: CASKDGPLWTGETQYF. The DNA for the CDR3 is TGTGCCAGCAAAGACGGCCCCCTCTGGACTGGGGAGACCCAGTACTTC.

V and J are TRBV7-8 and TRBJ2-1; D uncertain. The CDR3 is made up of 13 amino acids. In germline, CDR1 is SGHVS, CDR2 FQNEAQ. The V gene lost 1 base and the J gene lost 8 bases, with 9 bases spanning the gap. The CDR3 reads CASSLVVHHEQFF. The CDR3 nucleotides read TGTGCCAGCAGCTTAGTTGTGCATCATGAGCAGTTCTTC.